The clone carrying this TCR beta chain was observed many times. Its antigen is unknown. The sample belongs to a study of prognosis after radiotherapy for stage I lung cancer. About the research overall: Oligometastatic NSCLC after surgical resection of the primary tumor was present in roughly five patients, while newly diagnosed primary stage I lung tumors were present in approximately 14. Every lung cancer patient of the non-small cell type was deemed medically inoperable.

From germline, CDR1 is KGHSH and CDR2 LQKENI. V lost 2 bases and J 1 base, leaving 5 bases between the germline ends. The CDR3 has 13 amino acids. Study findings and constraints: The authors reported that TRBV and TRBJ gene usage differed between patients with and without metastases. Unique TCR clone counts were lower following stereotactic body radiation therapy (median approximately 9,600 versus 7,200).

From genomic DNA, TCR beta CDR3 was amplified by two-round multiplex PCR. The authors ran first-round PCR with primers specific to each TRBV and TRBJ gene. MiXCR was run by TCRdb on the multiplex PCR reads, yielding one entry per CDR3 protein. The sample includes 45,000 to 60,000 distinct CDR3 sequences, about 32% of them seen just once. This specimen consisted of PBMCs, obtained before or after stereotactic body radiation therapy (not recorded which). The clonotype comes from a donor aged 50 or older with non-small cell lung cancer. The V and J genes are TRBV18 and TRBJ1-1; D is undetermined. CDR3 nucleotides: TGTGCCAGCTCACCATGGCAGAACACTGAAGCTTTCTTT. Residues: CASSPWQNTEAFF.